This T cell receptor (beta chain) was captured in a study of T cell responses to AZD1222 COVID-19 vaccine. Notes on the study in general: Elevations in Spike-specific TCR breadth and depth followed administration of two AZD1222 doses.

The repertoire was sequenced with immunoSEQ multiplex PCR; TCRdb's copy has only in-frame clones and lacks some. Here the sample spans roughly 150,000 clones, 94% being singletons. For this clone: Its antigen is currently unknown.

Germline CDR1 SGDLS, CDR2 YYNGEE. CDR3 size: 16 residues. The V end lost 0 bases, the J end lost 6 bases, and 16 bases lay between the germline ends. The chain is built from TRBV9 and TRBJ2-1; tentatively, D is TRBD2 (6 bases). Material: peripheral blood, obtained 28 days after the second AZD1222 dose. The TCR comes from an adult who received the AZD1222 COVID-19 vaccine. The chain's CDR3 is CASSVGSGFPPNEQFF. CDR3 bases: TGTGCCAGCAGCGTAGGGAGCGGGTTCCCCCCCAATGAGCAGTTCTTC.